A selection of T cell receptor beta chains follows, all from one sample in a study of T cell repertoires in ileal Crohn's disease. Sequenced by immunoSEQ multiplex PCR; TCRdb stores in-frame clones only, minus some. The sample shows more than 60,000 clones, 85% to 90% of them seen only once. Sequencing input: ileal tissue. These TCRs come from an adult with Crohn's disease. The CDR3 runs from the conserved cysteine through the conserved F or W. D genes are given only for firm matches. Not every row has a clone size; where given, it reads once, few, many or a size class.

>TRBJ1-2|NA|NA|TRBV4-3
CASSQDTGNIGYTF
TGCGCCAGCAGCCAAGATACAGGGAATATAGGCTACACCTTC
>TRBJ1-1|NA|TRBD1|TRBV25-1
CASSGGTGKAFF
TGTGCCAGCAGTGGAGGGACAGGAAAAGCTTTCTTT
>TRBJ2-7|NA|NA|TRBV9
CASSRTGTPTYEQYF
TGTGCCAGCAGCCGAACCGGGACTCCGACCTACGAGCAGTACTTC
>TRBJ2-7|NA|TRBD2|TRBV6-5
CASSPGLASPQYF
TGTGCCAGCAGCCCCGGACTAGCAAGCCCTCAGTACTTC
>TRBJ1-3|NA|NA|TRBV5-5
CASSLGVGPSGNTIYF
TGTGCCAGCAGCTTGGGGGTGGGCCCCTCTGGAAACACCATATATTTT
>TRBJ1-2|NA|NA|TRBV27
CASSFRGRGGYTF
TGTGCCAGCAGTTTTCGGGGGAGGGGTGGCTACACCTTC
>TRBJ1-4|NA|NA|TRBV9
CASSEGQTNEKLFF
TGTGCCAGCAGCGAAGGACAGACTAATGAAAAACTGTTTTTT
>TRBJ1-1|NA|NA|TRBV7-2
CASSLERQGLNFF
TGTGCCAGCAGCTTAGAAAGGCAGGGTCTAAATTTCTTT
>TRBJ1-1|NA|TRBD1|TRBV7-9
CASRPPTGTGDRYTEAFF
TGTGCCAGCCGACCACCAACAGGGACAGGGGACCGATACACTGAAGCTTTCTTT
>TRBJ1-2|NA|NA|TRBV27
CASSLTGNYGYTF
TGTGCCAGCAGTTTAACAGGCAACTATGGCTACACCTTC
>TRBJ1-6|NA|TRBD1|TRBV27
CASSNQTGTGVFSPLHF
TGTGCCAGCAGTAACCAAACCGGGACAGGGGTTTTTTCACCCCTCCACTTT
>TRBJ1-2|NA|TRBD1|TRBV6-1
CASSEADRKDYGYTF
TGTGCCAGCAGTGAAGCGGACAGGAAAGACTATGGCTACACCTTC
>TRBJ1-2|NA|TRBD1|TRBV5-1
CASSLAGAGGPSSQANYGYTF
TGCGCCAGCAGCTTGGCTGGGGCAGGGGGTCCTTCTTCGCAAGCTAACTATGGCTACACCTTC
>TRBJ1-5|NA|NA|TRBV6-1
CASSESKGQPQHF
TGTGCCAGCAGCGAATCAAAGGGGCAGCCCCAGCATTTT
>TRBJ1-3|NA|TRBD1|TRBV27
CASSRGQGVGNTIYF
TGTGCCAGCAGTCGGGGACAGGGGGTTGGAAACACCATATATTTT
>TRBJ1-3|NA|NA|TRBV6-6
CASSRGGGSGNTIYF
TGTGCCAGCAGTAGGGGCGGGGGGTCTGGAAACACCATATATTTT
>TRBJ1-5|few|NA|TRBV4-1
CASSQDFAGVVGQPQHF
TGCGCCAGCAGCCAAGATTTTGCCGGGGTTGTGGGTCAGCCCCAGCATTTT
>TRBJ2-7|NA|TRBD1|TRBV30
CAQTGGQSSYEQYF
TGTGCTCAGACAGGGGGCCAAAGCTCCTACGAGCAGTACTTC
>TRBJ1-2|NA|TRBD1|TRBV18
CASSGGQDYGYTF
TGTGCCAGCTCAGGAGGACAGGACTATGGCTACACCTTC
>TRBJ1-2|once|NA|TRBV10-3
CAIQQGGYGYTF
TGTGCCATCCAACAGGGCGGCTATGGCTACACCTTC
>TRBJ1-2|NA|NA|TRBV19
CASSGGFLSGYTF
TGTGCCAGTAGTGGCGGATTTCTTTCGGGCTACACCTTC
>TRBJ2-7|NA|NA|TRBV13
CASSQYRDEQYF
TGTGCCAGCAGCCAGTACAGGGACGAGCAGTACTTC
>TRBJ1-5|NA|TRBD1|TRBV27
CASRRTGNFPNQPQHF
TGTGCCAGCAGGCGGACAGGGAATTTTCCAAATCAGCCCCAGCATTTT
>TRBJ2-3|once|NA|TRBV5-5
CASSLVLDTQYF
TGTGCCAGCAGCTTGGTTCTAGATACGCAGTATTTT
>TRBJ1-1|NA|TRBD1|TRBV2
CASSGQGGTEAFF
TGTGCCAGCAGTGGACAGGGCGGCACTGAAGCTTTCTTT
>TRBJ2-5|NA|TRBD1|TRBV29-1
CSVEYRDSLYVQETQYF
TGCAGCGTTGAATACCGGGACAGCCTGTACGTCCAAGAGACCCAGTACTTC
>TRBJ1-1|once|NA|TRBV5-4
CASSPSSGVQNTEAFF
TGTGCCAGCAGCCCAAGTTCAGGGGTTCAGAACACTGAAGCTTTCTTT
>TRBJ2-3|NA|NA|TRBV6-1
CASSVDAGTTDTQYF
TGTGCCAGCAGTGTCGACGCGGGAACCACAGATACGCAGTATTTT
>TRBJ1-1|NA|TRBD1|TRBV28
CASSLPQGATTEAFF
TGTGCCAGCAGTTTACCCCAGGGGGCGACCACTGAAGCTTTCTTT
>TRBJ2-3|NA|NA|TRBV7-6
CASSLDSSDTQYF
TGTGCCAGCAGCCTAGACAGCTCAGATACGCAGTATTTT
>TRBJ1-2|NA|NA|TRBV30
CAFRGGRDLTGYTF
TGTGCCTTCCGGGGGGGGCGAGACTTGACTGGCTACACCTTC
>TRBJ1-4|NA|NA|TRBV20-1
CSAQVEKLFF
TGCAGTGCTCAGGTAGAAAAACTGTTTTTT
>TRBJ2-5|NA|NA|TRBV2
CASSAGTQSETQYF
TGTGCCAGCAGTGCCGGGACTCAATCGGAGACCCAGTACTTC
>TRBJ2-7|NA|NA|TRBV10-3
CATADSSSYEQYF
TGTGCCACCGCAGACTCGAGCTCCTACGAGCAGTACTTC
>TRBJ2-3|NA|TRBD1|TRBV4-3
CASSQVGTASTDTQYF
TGCGCCAGCAGCCAGGTTGGGACAGCGAGCACAGATACGCAGTATTTT
>TRBJ1-1|NA|NA|TRBV2
CASSDQGPEAFF
TGTGCCAGCAGTGATCAGGGCCCTGAAGCTTTCTTT
>TRBJ2-1|few|TRBD1|TRBV15
CATSRGQGARNEQFF
TGTGCCACCAGCAGAGGACAGGGGGCGCGAAATGAGCAGTTCTTC
>TRBJ2-1|NA|TRBD2|TRBV12-5
CASGLLAGPNEQFF
TGTGCTAGTGGTTTGTTAGCGGGACCCAATGAGCAGTTCTTC
>TRBJ1-2|NA|NA|TRBV18
CASSGQYNYGYTF
TGTGCCAGCTCAGGACAGTATAACTATGGCTACACCTTC
>TRBJ2-5|NA|TRBD1|TRBV11-2
CASSGGQGIALETQYF
TGTGCCAGCAGCGGAGGACAGGGGATTGCTTTGGAGACCCAGTACTTC
>TRBJ1-3|NA|NA|TRBV6-5
CASSYGTAFGNTIYF
TGTGCCAGCAGTTACGGTACAGCCTTTGGAAACACCATATATTTT
>TRBJ2-7|once|TRBD2|TRBV7-2
CASSLTTSASYEQYF
TGTGCCAGCAGCTTAACTACTAGCGCCTCCTACGAGCAGTACTTC
>TRBJ1-4|once|NA|TRBV27
CASSRAAREKLFF
TGTGCCAGCAGTAGAGCTGCGCGAGAAAAACTGTTTTTT
>TRBJ1-1|NA|TRBD1|TRBV29-1
CSASGGAGQAFF
TGCAGCGCATCAGGGGGCGCGGGCCAAGCTTTCTTT
>TRBJ2-1|NA|TRBD1|TRBV5-4
CASSPRDRGGDEQFF
TGTGCCAGCAGCCCGCGGGACAGGGGAGGTGATGAGCAGTTCTTC
>TRBJ2-6|NA|NA|TRBV5-4
CASSAAGANVLTF
TGTGCCAGCAGCGCGGCTGGGGCCAACGTCCTGACTTTC
>TRBJ2-3|NA|TRBD2|TRBV9
CASSVGGGGHYSDTQYF
TGTGCCAGCAGCGTAGGAGGCGGGGGGCATTACTCAGATACGCAGTATTTT
>TRBJ1-1|NA|TRBD1|TRBV30
CASSRRTGGNTEAFF
TGTGCCTCCTCAAGGAGGACAGGGGGTAACACTGAAGCTTTCTTT